This TCR beta chain was identified in a study of shared clonotypes between healthy human individuals. On the study more broadly: Per donor, three plates held CD4 naive cells, three held CD4 memory, two held CD8 naive and one held CD8 memory. Study observations and caveats: In this cohort, only blood was sampled, and tissue repertoires likely differ. An effect of sequencing depth on clonotype sharing among donors was expected. When naive CD4 clonotypes were compared across a few donors, around 4.6% were shared.

The V and J ends lost 0 bases and 8 bases, in that order; junction bases with no gene match: 9. This CDR3 contains 15 residues. Germline V gene lookup returns CDR1 LNHNV and CDR2 YYDKDF (reference sequence). CD8 cells classed as naive were CD45RO-negative and positively selected for CCR7, excluding terminally differentiated effector memory CD45RA+ cells. With regard to this clone: Its matching antigen is unknown.

TCRdb's copy holds only in-frame clones and misses some; the assay was immunoSEQ multiplex PCR. The sample yields 450,000 to 700,000 clones, 95% to 96% seen once. The V call is TRBV15, the J call TRBJ1-2, with TRBD1 matching over 7 bases. Sequencing was carried out using naive CD8+ T cells sorted from blood. This clonotype was obtained from a woman aged 25 to 45 in good health. CDR3 DNA sequence: TGTGCCACCAGCAGAGATTACGGGACAGCTATGGGCTACACCTTC. This codes for CATSRDYGTAMGYTF.